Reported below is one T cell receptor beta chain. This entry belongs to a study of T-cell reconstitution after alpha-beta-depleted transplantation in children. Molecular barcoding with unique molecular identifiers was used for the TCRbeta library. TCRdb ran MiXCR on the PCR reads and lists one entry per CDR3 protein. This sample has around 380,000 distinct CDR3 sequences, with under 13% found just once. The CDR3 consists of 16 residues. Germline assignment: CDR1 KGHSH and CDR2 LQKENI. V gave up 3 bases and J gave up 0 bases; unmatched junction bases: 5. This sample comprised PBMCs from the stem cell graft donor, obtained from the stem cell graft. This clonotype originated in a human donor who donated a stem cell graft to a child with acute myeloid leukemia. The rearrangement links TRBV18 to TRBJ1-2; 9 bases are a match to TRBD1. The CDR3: CASSPTGTGPNYGYTF. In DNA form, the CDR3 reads TGTGCCAGCTCACCGACGGGGACAGGGCCTAACTATGGCTACACCTTC.